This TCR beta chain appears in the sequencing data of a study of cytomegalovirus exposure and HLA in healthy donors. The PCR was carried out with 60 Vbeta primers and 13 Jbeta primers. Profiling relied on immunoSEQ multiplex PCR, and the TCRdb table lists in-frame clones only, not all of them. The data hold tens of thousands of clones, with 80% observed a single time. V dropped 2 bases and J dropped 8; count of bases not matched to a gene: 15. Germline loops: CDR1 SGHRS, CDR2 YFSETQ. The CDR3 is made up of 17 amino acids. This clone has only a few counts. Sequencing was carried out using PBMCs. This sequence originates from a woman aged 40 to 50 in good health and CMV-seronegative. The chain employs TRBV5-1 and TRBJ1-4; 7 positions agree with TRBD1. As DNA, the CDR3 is TGCGCCAGCAGCTTTGGGGGATCCGGGACAGCTTACGAAAAACTGTTTTTT. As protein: CASSFGGSGTAYEKLFF.